The 23 T cell receptor beta chains below were found in one sample sequenced in a study of metastatic and nonmetastatic thyroid tumors. Thyroid surgery was performed in patients who had received no treatment beforehand. TCRdb re-called clones from the PCR reads using MiXCR. This sample has some 30,000 clones; 25% to 35% occur once, and the top ten carry approximately 31%. Material for sequencing was blood. The receptors were sampled from a female donor with papillary thyroid cancer or a benign thyroid nodule (not recorded which). Some clones in this sample may be carry-over from other donors' samples.

In its sample, this clone is medium-sized (0.01 to 0.1%). The chain couples TRBV28 to TRBJ2-3; no clear D. Germline lookup yields CDR1 MDHEN and CDR2 SYDVKM. The CDR3 covers 16 residues. The V end lost 3 bases, the J end lost 5 bases, and 18 bases lay between the germline ends. CDR3 loop: CASSFGPRGHGDTQYF. CDR3 bases: TGTGCCAGCAGTTTTGGTCCTCGAGGCCATGGAGATACGCAGTATTTT.

The chain carries TRBV11-2 and TRBJ2-1, with 10 bases lining up with TRBD2. The CDR3 sequence is 16 residues long. The V gene end was trimmed by 1 base and the J gene end by 4 bases; junction bases not matched to a gene: 4. Germline loops: CDR1 SGHAT, CDR2 FQNNGV. DNA of the CDR3: TGTGCCAGCAGCTTAGGGGGACTAGCGCTTTACAATGAGCAGTTCTTC. This sequence encodes CASSLGGLALYNEQFF.

This clone was seen only a few times. This chain uses TRBV10-3 with TRBJ2-2; 7 positions match TRBD1. This CDR3 contains 15 residues. V lost 4 bases, J lost 5 bases, and 7 bases stayed unmatched. The germline V gene encodes CDR1 ENHRY and CDR2 SYGVKD. The CDR3 region has the DNA TGTGCCATCAGTGGAGGGGGCGTGGGGACCGGGGAGCTGTTTTTT. Its translation is CAISGGGVGTGELFF.

This clone is deemed medium-sized. The chain joins TRBV28 to TRBJ2-7; D gene uncertain. The CDR3 extends over 12 amino acids. Looked up from germline, CDR1 is MDHEN and CDR2 is SYDVKM. Trimming took off 4 bases at V and 3 bases at J, with 7 bases between the two ends. The CDR3 here is CASSSPDYEQYF. The CDR3 DNA sequence: TGTGCCAGCAGTTCTCCGGACTACGAGCAGTACTTC. Full variable domain (remainder filled in from reference TRBV28 and TRBJ2-7): DVKVTQSSRYLVKRTGEKVFLECVQDMDHENMFWYRQDPGLGLRLIYFSYDVKMKEKGDIPEGYSVSREKKERFSLILESASTNQTSMYLCASSSPDYEQYFGPGTRLTVT.

The chain recombines TRBV6-2 or TRBV6-3 with TRBJ2-2, with D unclear. The CDR3 totals 12 residues. Looked up from germline, CDR1 is MNHEY and CDR2 is SVGEGT. V was cut by 6 bases and J by 5 bases, with 7 bases left in between. In DNA form, the CDR3 reads TGTGCCAGCAGAAGAGGAACCGGGGAGCTGTTTTTT. It encodes CASRRGTGELFF.

Judged by abundance, this clone is medium-sized. This chain connects TRBV28 to TRBJ1-2; D gene unclear. CDR1 is MDHEN, CDR2 SYDVKM, per germline. V was pared by 6 bases and J by 2 bases, with 4 bases between. There are 11 residues in the CDR3. The CDR3, as DNA: TGTGCCAGCAGCGGGAACTATGGCTACACCTTC. This encodes CASSGNYGYTF.

In DNA, the CDR3 is TGTGCCAGCAGCGCCAACGGTGGATTTACTGAAAAACTGTTTTTT. Translated, it gives CASSANGGFTEKLFF. The chain joins TRBV13 to TRBJ1-4, with unresolved D. The V and J ends lost 5 bases and 7 bases respectively, with 17 bases between them. Germline loops: CDR1 PRHDT, CDR2 FYEKMQ (reference sequence). The CDR3 is 15 amino acids.

This clone occurred many times. The J gene is TRBJ1-2, the V gene TRBV3-1, with D hard to call. The CDR3 has 13 amino acids. Per the germline V gene, CDR1 is LGHDT and CDR2 is YNNKEL (reference sequence). The V gene lost 4 bases and the J gene lost 2 bases, with 8 bases spanning the gap. The CDR3 DNA reads as TGTGCCAGCAGCCGGAAACTGAACTATGGCTACACCTTC. The encoded protein is CASSRKLNYGYTF.

This clone occurred a few times. The genes are TRBV28 and TRBJ2-3, with D unresolved. The CDR3 extends over 14 amino acids. Germline assignment: CDR1 MDHEN and CDR2 SYDVKM. V lost 8 bases, J lost 1 base, and 13 bases lay in between. CDR3 DNA sequence: TGTGCCAGCGCGTACCTTCAGGGCACAGATACGCAGTATTTT. Translation gives CASAYLQGTDTQYF.

There are a few counts of this clone. The rearrangement joins TRBV6-5 to TRBJ1-1; a possible D gene is TRBD1 (6 bases). The ends were cut back, 7 bases at V and 5 bases at J, with 14 bases in the middle. The germline V gene has CDR1 MNHEY and CDR2 SVGAGI. This CDR3 comprises 13 residues. The CDR3 DNA sequence: TGTGCCAGCATTAACAGGGTGAGGACTGAAGCTTTCTTT. It translates to CASINRVRTEAFF.

This chain connects TRBV4-2 to TRBJ1-5; TRBD1 is a possible D gene (5 bases). The CDR3 is 14 residues long. Germline CDR1 LGHNA, CDR2 YNFKEQ. V was clipped by 0 bases and J by 6 bases, with 9 bases between them. The CDR3 sequence is CASSQDAGSQPQHF. Written as DNA, the CDR3 is TGTGCCAGCAGCCAAGATGCAGGGAGTCAGCCCCAGCATTTT.

The chain is built from TRBV28 and TRBJ1-6; 8 bases are a match to TRBD1. After removal of 4 bases from V and 7 bases from J, the junction contained 3 bases not matched to a gene. The CDR3 has 14 amino acids. Looked up from germline, CDR1 is MDHEN and CDR2 is SYDVKM. CDR3: CASSSGQENSPLHF. The CDR3 DNA reads as TGTGCCAGCAGTTCGGGACAGGAGAATTCACCCCTCCACTTT.

This clone turned up a few times. J is TRBJ2-1 and V is TRBV6-1; maybe TRBD1 (5 bases). The CDR3 sequence is 15 residues long. The V gene's germline CDR1 is MNHNS and CDR2 SASEGT. V lost 6 bases and J lost 4, with 16 bases in between. The CDR3 loop reads CASSRDSPAYNEQFF. In DNA form, the CDR3 reads TGTGCCAGCAGCCGCGACAGTCCCGCATACAATGAGCAGTTCTTC.

A few counts support this clone. The chain recombines TRBV6-2 or TRBV6-3 with TRBJ1-2; tentatively, D is TRBD1 (5 bases). V lost 0 bases and J 7 bases, leaving 12 bases between the germline ends. The CDR3 is made up of 14 amino acids. Germline values: CDR1 MNHEY, CDR2 SVGEGT. The CDR3 here is CASSYSRLGGGYTF. The CDR3 nucleotides are TGTGCCAGCAGTTACTCGAGACTTGGGGGTGGCTACACCTTC.

The rearrangement uses TRBV6-1 and TRBJ1-3; tentative D call: TRBD1 (6 bases). Germline V gives CDR1 MNHNS, CDR2 SASEGT. V lost 8 bases and J 2 bases, leaving 13 bases between the germline ends. The CDR3 runs 14 residues. This CDR3 is CASGLGHPGNTIYF. CDR3 bases: TGTGCCAGCGGGCTGGGACACCCTGGAAACACCATATATTTT.

This clone was found a few times. The CDR3 DNA reads TGTGCCTTTTACCCACTTTTCCGGACGGTAGTGGGTGGAAACACCATATATTTT. Translated, it gives CAFYPLFRTVVGGNTIYF. The J gene is TRBJ1-3, the V gene TRBV30; no clear D gene. This CDR3 has 18 residues. V gave up 7 bases and J gave up 3 bases, with 28 bases separating them. Germline V gene sequence: CDR1 GTSNPN, CDR2 SVGIG (reference sequence).

Judged by abundance, this clone is medium-sized. The J gene is TRBJ1-5, the V gene TRBV12-3 or TRBV12-4; D not certain. The V end lost 6 bases, the J end lost 9 bases, and 15 bases lay between the germline ends. This CDR3 is 13 amino acids long. CDR3 nucleotide sequence: TGTGCCAGCAGATATGGGGTGTTGGGGCCCCAGCATTTT. It codes for CASRYGVLGPQHF.

The chain employs TRBV7-2 and TRBJ1-4, with D perhaps matching TRBD1 (5 bases). From germline, CDR1 is SGHTA and CDR2 FQGNSA. This CDR3 spans 16 amino acids. The germline V and J ends were trimmed by 0 bases and 3 bases, with 11 bases remaining between them. CDR3 amino acids: CASSLAPGVANEKLFF. CDR3 sequence (DNA): TGTGCCAGCAGCTTAGCGCCGGGGGTAGCTAATGAAAAACTGTTTTTT.

The chain joins TRBV11-1 to TRBJ2-5; 7 bases map to TRBD1. J gave up 4 bases and V 2 bases, and 7 bases lay outside the gene matches. This CDR3 spans 15 amino acids. CDR1 is SGHAT and CDR2 is FQDESV in the germline V gene (reference sequence). The CDR3 sequence: CASSLQAGGGETQYF. In DNA form, the CDR3 reads TGTGCCAGCAGCTTACAGGCAGGGGGTGGAGAGACCCAGTACTTC.

This chain uses TRBV7-8 with TRBJ1-6, with 9 bases lining up with TRBD1. J was trimmed by 7 bases and V by 2 bases; bases with no gene match: 3. This CDR3 is built from 15 residues. CDR1 is SGHVS and CDR2 is FQNEAQ in the germline V gene. CDR3 residues: CASSLSGTGNSPLHF. The DNA of the CDR3 is TGTGCCAGCAGCTTATCCGGGACAGGGAATTCACCCCTCCACTTT.

This clone was recorded a few times. An end of the junction differs from the germline gene, which may be a read error. The chain carries TRBV28 and TRBJ1-1, with D unclear. This CDR3 comprises 13 residues. Germline CDR1 is MDHEN and CDR2 is SYDVKM. In nucleotides, the CDR3 is TGTGCCAGCACCTTTTCGGGGAACACTGAAGCTCTCTTT. Translation gives CASTFSGNTEALF.

This sequence joins TRBV6-1 and TRBJ2-1, with TRBD2 matching over 8 bases. The junction had 5 bases not matched to a gene; V was cut back by 5 bases and J by 2 bases. The CDR3 has 15 amino acids. Germline V lookup: CDR1 MNHNS, CDR2 SASEGT. The CDR3 DNA sequence: TGTGCCAGCAGTCCCCCGGGGGGGGCCTACAATGAGCAGTTCTTC. Protein product: CASSPPGGAYNEQFF.

This clone was seen ten or more times. CDR3 nucleotide sequence: TGCAGTGCTAGAGATTTCCAGGGGGGGACCTACAATGAGCAGTTCTTC. This codes for CSARDFQGGTYNEQFF. V and J are TRBV20-1 and TRBJ2-1, with D perhaps assigned TRBD1 or TRBD2 (7 bases each). The CDR3 runs 16 residues. Germline V lookup: CDR1 DFQATT, CDR2 SNEGSKA (reference sequence). The germline V and J ends were trimmed by 0 bases and 2 bases, with 14 bases remaining between them.